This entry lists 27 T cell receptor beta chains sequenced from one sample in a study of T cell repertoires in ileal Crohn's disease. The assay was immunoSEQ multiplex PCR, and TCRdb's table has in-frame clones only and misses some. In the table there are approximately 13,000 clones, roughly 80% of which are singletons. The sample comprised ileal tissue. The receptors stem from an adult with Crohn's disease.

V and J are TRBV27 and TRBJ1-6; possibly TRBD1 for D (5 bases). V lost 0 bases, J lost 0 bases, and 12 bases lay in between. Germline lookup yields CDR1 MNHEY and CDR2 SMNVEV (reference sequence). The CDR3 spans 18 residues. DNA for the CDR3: TGTGCCAGCAGTTTATCAGGGGTTTCGAGCTCCTATAATTCACCCCTCCACTTT. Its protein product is CASSLSGVSSSYNSPLHF.

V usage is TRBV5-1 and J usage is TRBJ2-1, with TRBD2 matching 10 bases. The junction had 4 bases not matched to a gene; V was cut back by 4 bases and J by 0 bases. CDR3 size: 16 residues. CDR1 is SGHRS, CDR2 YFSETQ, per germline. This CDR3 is CASSILAGGSYNEQFF. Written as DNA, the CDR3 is TGCGCCAGCAGCATCTTAGCGGGGGGCTCCTACAATGAGCAGTTCTTC.

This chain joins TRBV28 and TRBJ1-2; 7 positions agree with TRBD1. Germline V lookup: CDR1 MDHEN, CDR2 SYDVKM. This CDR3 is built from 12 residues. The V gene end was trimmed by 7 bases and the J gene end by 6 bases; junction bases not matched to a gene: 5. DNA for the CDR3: TGTGCCAGCACTCAAACAGGGGATGGCTACACCTTC. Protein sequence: CASTQTGDGYTF.

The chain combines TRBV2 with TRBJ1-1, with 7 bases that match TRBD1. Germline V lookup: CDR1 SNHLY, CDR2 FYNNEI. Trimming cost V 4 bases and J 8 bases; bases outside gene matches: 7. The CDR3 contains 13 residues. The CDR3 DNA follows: TGTGCCAGCAGTGGTACGACAGGGTCCGAAGCTTTCTTT. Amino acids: CASSGTTGSEAFF. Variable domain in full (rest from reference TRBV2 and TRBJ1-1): EPEVTQTPSHQVTQMGQEVILRCVPISNHLYFYWYRQILGQKVEFLVSFYNNEISEKSEIFDDQFSVERPDGSNFTLKIRSTKLEDSAMYFCASSGTTGSEAFFGQGTRLTVV.

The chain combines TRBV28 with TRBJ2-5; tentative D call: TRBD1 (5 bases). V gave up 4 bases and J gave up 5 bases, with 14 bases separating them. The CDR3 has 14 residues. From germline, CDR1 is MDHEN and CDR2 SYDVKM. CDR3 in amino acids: CASSSLQVGETQYF. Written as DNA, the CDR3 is TGTGCCAGCAGTTCACTACAGGTGGGGGAGACCCAGTACTTC.

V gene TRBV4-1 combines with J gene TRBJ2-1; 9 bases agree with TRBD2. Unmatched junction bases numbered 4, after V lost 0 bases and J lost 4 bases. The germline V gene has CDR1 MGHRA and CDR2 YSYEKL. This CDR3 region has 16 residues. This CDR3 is CASSQEASGEYNEQFF. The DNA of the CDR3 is TGCGCCAGCAGCCAAGAGGCTAGCGGGGAGTACAATGAGCAGTTCTTC.

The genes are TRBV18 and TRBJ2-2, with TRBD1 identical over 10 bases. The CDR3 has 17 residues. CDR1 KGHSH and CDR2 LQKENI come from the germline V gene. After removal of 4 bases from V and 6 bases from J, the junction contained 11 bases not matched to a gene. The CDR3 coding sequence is TGTGCCAGCTCACTGTTAACCGGGACAGGGGCGTCCGGGGAGCTGTTTTTT. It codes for CASSLLTGTGASGELFF.

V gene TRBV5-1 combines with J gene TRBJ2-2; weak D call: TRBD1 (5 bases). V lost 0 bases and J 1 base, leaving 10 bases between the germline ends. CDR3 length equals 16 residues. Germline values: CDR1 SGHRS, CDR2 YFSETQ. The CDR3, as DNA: TGCGCCAGCAGCTTGGCCACAGGCAGGAACACCGGGGAGCTGTTTTTT. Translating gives CASSLATGRNTGELFF.

The CDR3 reads CASSLVRGSGELFF. For the CDR3, the DNA is TGTGCCAGCAGCTTAGTGCGGGGGTCCGGGGAGCTGTTTTTT. The J gene is TRBJ2-2, the V gene TRBV7-2; TRBD2 agrees at 7 bases. The CDR3 has 14 amino acids. Germline V CDR1 and CDR2: SGHTA, FQGNSA. Losses at the gene ends were 1 base for V and 6 bases for J; bases not matched to a gene: 2.

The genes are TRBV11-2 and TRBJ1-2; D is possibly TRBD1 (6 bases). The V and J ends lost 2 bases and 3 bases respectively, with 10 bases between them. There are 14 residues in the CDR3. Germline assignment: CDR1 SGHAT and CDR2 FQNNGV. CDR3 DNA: TGTGCCAGCAGCTTAATGGGGGCAGACTATGGCTACACCTTC. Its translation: CASSLMGADYGYTF.

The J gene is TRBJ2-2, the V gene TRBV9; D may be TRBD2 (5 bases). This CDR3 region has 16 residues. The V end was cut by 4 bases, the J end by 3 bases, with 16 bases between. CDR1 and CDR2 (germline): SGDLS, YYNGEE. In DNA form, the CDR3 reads TGTGCCAGCAGCCCGAGGGTCGCGGAGTACACCGGGGAGCTGTTTTTT. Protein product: CASSPRVAEYTGELFF.

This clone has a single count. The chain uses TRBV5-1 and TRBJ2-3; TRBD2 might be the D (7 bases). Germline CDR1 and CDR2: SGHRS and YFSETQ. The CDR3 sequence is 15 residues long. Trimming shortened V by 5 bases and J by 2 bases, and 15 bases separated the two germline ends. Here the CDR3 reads CASRPAGGPTDTQYF. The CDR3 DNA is TGCGCCAGCAGACCCGCCGGGGGGCCCACAGATACGCAGTATTTT.

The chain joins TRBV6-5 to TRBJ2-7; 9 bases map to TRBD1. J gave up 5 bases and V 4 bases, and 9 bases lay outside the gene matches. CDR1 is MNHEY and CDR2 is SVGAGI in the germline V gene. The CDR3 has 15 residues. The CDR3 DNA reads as TGTGCCAGCAGTTTCGACGGACAGGGGAGTCACGAGCAGTACTTC. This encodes CASSFDGQGSHEQYF.

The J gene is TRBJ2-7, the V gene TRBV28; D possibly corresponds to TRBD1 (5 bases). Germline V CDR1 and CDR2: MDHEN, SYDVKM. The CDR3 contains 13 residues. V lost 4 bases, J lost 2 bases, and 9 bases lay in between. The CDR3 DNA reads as TGTGCCAGCAGTTGGGCAGGGACCTACGAGCAGTACTTC. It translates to CASSWAGTYEQYF.

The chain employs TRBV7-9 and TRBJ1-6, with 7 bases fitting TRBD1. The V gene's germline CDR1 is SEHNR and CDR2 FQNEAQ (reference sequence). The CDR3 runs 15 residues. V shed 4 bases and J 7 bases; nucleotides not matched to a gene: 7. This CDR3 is CASSSGGQRNSPLHF. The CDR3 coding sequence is TGTGCCAGCAGCTCAGGGGGACAGAGGAATTCACCCCTCCACTTT.

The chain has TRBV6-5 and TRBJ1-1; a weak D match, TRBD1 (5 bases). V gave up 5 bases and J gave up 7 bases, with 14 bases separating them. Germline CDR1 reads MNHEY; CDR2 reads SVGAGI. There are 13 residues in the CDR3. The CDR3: CASSPGTQIEAFF. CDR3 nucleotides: TGTGCCAGCAGTCCCGGGACTCAGATTGAAGCTTTCTTT.

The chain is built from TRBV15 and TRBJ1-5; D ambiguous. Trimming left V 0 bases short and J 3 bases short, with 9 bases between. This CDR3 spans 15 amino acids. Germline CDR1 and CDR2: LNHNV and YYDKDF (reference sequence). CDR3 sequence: CATSRELRFNQPQHF. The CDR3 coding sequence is TGTGCCACCAGCAGAGAATTGAGATTCAATCAGCCCCAGCATTTT.

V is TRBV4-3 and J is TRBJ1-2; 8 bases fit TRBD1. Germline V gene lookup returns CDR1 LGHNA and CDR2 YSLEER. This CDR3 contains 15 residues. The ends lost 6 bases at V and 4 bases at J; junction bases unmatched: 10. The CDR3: CASRNRGMSSYGYTF. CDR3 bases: TGCGCCAGCAGGAACAGGGGGATGTCTAGCTATGGCTACACCTTC.

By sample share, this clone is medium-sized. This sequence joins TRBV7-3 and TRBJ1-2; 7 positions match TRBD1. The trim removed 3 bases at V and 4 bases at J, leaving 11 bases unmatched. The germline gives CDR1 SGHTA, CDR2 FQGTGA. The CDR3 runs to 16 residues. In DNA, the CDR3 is TGTGCCAGCAGCTTCCCAACACAGGGGCATGGCTATGGCTACACCTTC. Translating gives CASSFPTQGHGYGYTF.

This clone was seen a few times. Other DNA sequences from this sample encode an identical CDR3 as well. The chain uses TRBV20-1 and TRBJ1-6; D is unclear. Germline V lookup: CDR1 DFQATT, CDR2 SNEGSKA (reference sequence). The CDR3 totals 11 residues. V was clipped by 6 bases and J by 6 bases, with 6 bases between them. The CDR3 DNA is TGCAGTGCCGGACTTAATTCACCCCTCCACTTT. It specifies CSAGLNSPLHF.

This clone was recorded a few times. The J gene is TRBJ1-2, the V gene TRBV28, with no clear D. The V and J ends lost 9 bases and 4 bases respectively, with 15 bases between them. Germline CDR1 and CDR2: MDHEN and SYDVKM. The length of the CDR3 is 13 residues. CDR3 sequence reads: CASIRSGSYGYTF. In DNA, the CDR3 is TGTGCCAGTATAAGGAGCGGGAGCTATGGCTACACCTTC.

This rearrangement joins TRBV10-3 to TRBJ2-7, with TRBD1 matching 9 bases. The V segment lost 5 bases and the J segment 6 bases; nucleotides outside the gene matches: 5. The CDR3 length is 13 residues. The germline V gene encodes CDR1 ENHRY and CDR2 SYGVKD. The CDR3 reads CAISPRDRAEQYF. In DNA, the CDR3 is TGTGCCATCAGTCCAAGGGACAGGGCCGAGCAGTACTTC.

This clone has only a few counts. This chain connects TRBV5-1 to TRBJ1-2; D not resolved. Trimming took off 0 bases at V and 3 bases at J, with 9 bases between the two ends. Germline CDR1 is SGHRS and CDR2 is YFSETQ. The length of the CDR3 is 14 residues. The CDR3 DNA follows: TGCGCCAGCAGCTTGGACAGATTTGACTATGGCTACACCTTC. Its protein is CASSLDRFDYGYTF.

Written as DNA, the CDR3 is TGTGCCAGCAGCAAGACCGGGACATTCCAAGAGACCCAGTACTTC. Translation: CASSKTGTFQETQYF. The rearrangement uses TRBV11-2 and TRBJ2-5; TRBD1 might be the D (6 bases). The germline V gene encodes CDR1 SGHAT and CDR2 FQNNGV. Trimming shortened V by 5 bases and J by 1 base, and 14 bases separated the two germline ends. The CDR3 has 15 residues.

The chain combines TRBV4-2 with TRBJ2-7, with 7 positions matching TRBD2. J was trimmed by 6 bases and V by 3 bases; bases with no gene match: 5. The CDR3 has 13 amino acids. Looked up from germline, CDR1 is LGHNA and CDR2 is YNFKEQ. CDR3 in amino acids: CASSQTSPTEQYF. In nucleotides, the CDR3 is TGTGCCAGCAGCCAGACTAGCCCAACCGAGCAGTACTTC.

The CDR3 spells CASTGSIAGGLRGGANVLTF. The CDR3 DNA sequence: TGTGCCAGTACTGGAAGTATAGCGGGGGGCCTTCGGGGAGGGGCCAACGTCCTGACTTTC. The chain has TRBV19 and TRBJ2-6; 10 bases match TRBD2. The CDR3 length is 20 residues. Germline lookup yields CDR1 LNHDA and CDR2 SQIVND (reference sequence). V dropped 7 bases and J dropped 4; count of bases not matched to a gene: 19.

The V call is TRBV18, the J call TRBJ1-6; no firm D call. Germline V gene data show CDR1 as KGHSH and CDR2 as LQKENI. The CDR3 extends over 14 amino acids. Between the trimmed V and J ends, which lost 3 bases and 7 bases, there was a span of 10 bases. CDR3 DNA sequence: TGTGCCAGCTCACCCGAGGGTGGCAATTCACCCCTCCACTTT. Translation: CASSPEGGNSPLHF.